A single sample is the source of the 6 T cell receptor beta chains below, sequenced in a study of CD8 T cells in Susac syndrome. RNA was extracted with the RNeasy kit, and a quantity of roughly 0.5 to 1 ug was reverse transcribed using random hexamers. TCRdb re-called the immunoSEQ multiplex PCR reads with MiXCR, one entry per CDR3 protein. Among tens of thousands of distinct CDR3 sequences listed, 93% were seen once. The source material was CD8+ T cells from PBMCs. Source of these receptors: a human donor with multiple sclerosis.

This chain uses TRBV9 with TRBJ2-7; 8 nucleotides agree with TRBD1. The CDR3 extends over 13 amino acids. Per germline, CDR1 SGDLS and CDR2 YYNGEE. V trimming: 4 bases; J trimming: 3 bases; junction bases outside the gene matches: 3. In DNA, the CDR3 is TGTGCCAGCAGCACAGGGACAGGCTACGAGCAGTACTTC. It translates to CASSTGTGYEQYF.

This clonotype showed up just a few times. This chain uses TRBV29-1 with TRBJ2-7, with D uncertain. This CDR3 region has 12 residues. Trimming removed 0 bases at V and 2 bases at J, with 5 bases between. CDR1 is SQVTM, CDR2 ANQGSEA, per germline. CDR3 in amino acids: CSVEEGPYEQYF. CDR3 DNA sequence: TGCAGCGTTGAAGAAGGACCCTACGAGCAGTACTTC.

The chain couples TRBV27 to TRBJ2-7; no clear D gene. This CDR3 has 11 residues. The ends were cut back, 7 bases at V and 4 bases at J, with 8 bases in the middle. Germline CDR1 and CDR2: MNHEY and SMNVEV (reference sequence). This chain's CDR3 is CASTDRYEQYF. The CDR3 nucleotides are TGTGCCAGCACCGATCGATACGAGCAGTACTTC.

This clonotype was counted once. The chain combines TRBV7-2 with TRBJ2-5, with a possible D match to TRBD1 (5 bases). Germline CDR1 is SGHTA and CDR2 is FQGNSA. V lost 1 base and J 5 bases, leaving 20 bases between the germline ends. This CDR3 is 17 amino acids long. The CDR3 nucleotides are TGTGCCAGCAGCTTAGGGGTTTGGGGCGTTGGACCGGAGACCCAGTACTTC. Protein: CASSLGVWGVGPETQYF.

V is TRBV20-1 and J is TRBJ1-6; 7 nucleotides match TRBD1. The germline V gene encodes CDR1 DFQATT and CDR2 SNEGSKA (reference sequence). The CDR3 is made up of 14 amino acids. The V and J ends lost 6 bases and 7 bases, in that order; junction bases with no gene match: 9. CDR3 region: CSALNRDRNSPLHF. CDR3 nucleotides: TGCAGTGCCCTCAACCGGGACAGAAATTCACCCCTCCACTTT.

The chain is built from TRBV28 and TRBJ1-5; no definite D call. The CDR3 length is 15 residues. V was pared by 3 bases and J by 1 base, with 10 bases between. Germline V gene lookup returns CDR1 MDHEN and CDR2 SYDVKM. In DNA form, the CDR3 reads TGTGCCAGCAGTTTTCTTCGGGAGAGCAATCAGCCCCAGCATTTT. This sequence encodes CASSFLRESNQPQHF.